This passage covers 30 T cell receptor beta chains from one sample sequenced in a study of cytotoxic CD8 clonotypes in ibrutinib-treated CLL. TCRdb's copy holds only in-frame clones and misses some; the assay was immunoSEQ multiplex PCR. Among around 330,000 clones, around 66% were seen once, and the ten largest hold roughly 6%. Sequences were derived from PBMCs, sampled after 36 months of ibrutinib treatment. The receptors stem from a human donor with chronic lymphocytic leukemia.

The chain joins TRBV5-4 to TRBJ2-5; D assignment may be TRBD1 or TRBD2 (5 bases each). Trimming took off 4 bases at V and 2 bases at J, with 12 bases between the two ends. Germline V gives CDR1 SGHNT, CDR2 YYREEE (reference sequence). The length of the CDR3 is 14 residues. CDR3: CASSTPGHQETQYF. Written as DNA, the CDR3 is TGTGCCAGCAGCACGCCGGGGCATCAAGAGACCCAGTACTTC.

The CDR3: CSVVSGSGKYNEQFF. The CDR3 nucleotides read TGCAGCGTCGTGTCAGGGTCAGGGAAATACAATGAGCAGTTCTTC. The J gene is TRBJ2-1, the V gene TRBV29-1, with D possibly matching TRBD1 (5 bases). Looked up from germline, CDR1 is SQVTM and CDR2 is ANQGSEA. V dropped 6 bases and J dropped 4 bases, with 19 bases sitting between them. CDR3 length equals 15 residues.

J is TRBJ2-7 and V is TRBV5-6; D is unresolved. The length of the CDR3 is 14 residues. V was trimmed by 0 bases and J by 6 bases, leaving 13 bases between them. Germline CDR1 SGHDT, CDR2 YYEEEE. The CDR3 loop reads CASSLGGRVFEQYF. CDR3 DNA sequence: TGTGCCAGCAGCTTGGGGGGAAGGGTGTTCGAGCAGTACTTC.

The chain links TRBV5-6 to TRBJ2-7; 8 bases map to TRBD1. There are 15 residues in the CDR3. After removal of 3 bases from V and 6 bases from J, the junction contained 11 bases not matched to a gene. The germline gives CDR1 SGHDT, CDR2 YYEEEE. The CDR3 loop is CASSYSGVTGGEQYF. The CDR3 DNA sequence: TGTGCCAGCAGCTATTCGGGAGTCACAGGGGGCGAGCAGTACTTC.

The chain recombines TRBV29-1 with TRBJ2-7; unclear D gene. Germline V lookup: CDR1 SQVTM, CDR2 ANQGSEA. The CDR3 totals 14 residues. The ends were cut back, 6 bases at V and 3 bases at J, with 18 bases in the middle. In nucleotides, the CDR3 is TGCAGCGTCTCCGGCGTAGGTATAGTCTACGAGCAGTACTTC. This codes for CSVSGVGIVYEQYF.

The chain couples TRBV10-2 to TRBJ2-7; 8 bases map to TRBD1. Germline V gene sequence: CDR1 WSHSY, CDR2 SAAADI. The V and J ends lost 5 bases and 7 bases, in that order; junction bases with no gene match: 13. This CDR3 has 15 amino acids. CDR3 sequence (DNA): TGCGCCAGCAGTAGACCCTGGACAGGGCTGAGGGAGCAGTACTTC. Residues: CASSRPWTGLREQYF.

The chain carries TRBV2 and TRBJ2-5, with 10 bases lining up with TRBD1. The CDR3 runs to 14 residues. V trimming: 6 bases; J trimming: 5 bases; junction bases outside the gene matches: 6. Germline CDR1 is SNHLY and CDR2 is FYNNEI. The CDR3 bases are TGTGCCAGCAGGCTAGGACAGGGGGTCGAGACCCAGTACTTC. It specifies CASRLGQGVETQYF.

V and J are TRBV19 and TRBJ2-3, with 9 bases aligning to TRBD1. This CDR3 comprises 15 residues. Germline V gives CDR1 LNHDA, CDR2 SQIVND (reference sequence). The junction had 3 bases not matched to a gene; V was cut back by 2 bases and J by 3 bases. The CDR3 DNA sequence: TGTGCCAGTAGTATAACCGGGACAGGGACAGATACGCAGTATTTT. Translated: CASSITGTGTDTQYF.

The chain combines TRBV4-1 with TRBJ1-4, with a tentative D call TRBD1 (5 bases). Germline V CDR1 and CDR2: MGHRA, YSYEKL. The V gene lost 0 bases and the J gene lost 4 bases, with 15 bases spanning the gap. There are 17 residues in the CDR3. CDR3 region: CASSQERGQGNNEKLFF. CDR3 bases: TGCGCCAGCAGCCAAGAAAGAGGGCAGGGCAATAATGAAAAACTGTTTTTT.

This sequence joins TRBV7-8 and TRBJ1-2; no definite D call. The V and J ends lost 1 base and 8 bases respectively, with 11 bases between them. This CDR3 is 13 amino acids long. Germline-derived CDR1 and CDR2 are SGHVS and FQNEAQ. The CDR3 spells CASSLDDREGYTF. The CDR3 DNA sequence: TGTGCCAGCAGCTTAGATGACCGGGAGGGCTACACCTTC.

A few counts support this clone. The V call is TRBV18, the J call TRBJ1-2; maybe TRBD1 (6 bases). Trimming removed 7 bases from V and 0 bases from J, with 18 bases in between. The CDR3 runs to 16 residues. Per germline, CDR1 KGHSH and CDR2 LQKENI. CDR3 coding DNA: TGTGCCAGCTTGCCCCGTACGGGGGCTACTAACTATGGCTACACCTTC. Residues: CASLPRTGATNYGYTF.

The chain joins TRBV18 to TRBJ2-7, with D perhaps matching TRBD1 (7 bases). Per the germline V gene, CDR1 is KGHSH and CDR2 is LQKENI. V was shortened by 3 bases and J by 2 bases, with 17 bases between the two germline ends. The CDR3 runs 16 residues. CDR3 residues: CASSPSGGRGAYEQYF. The CDR3, as DNA: TGTGCCAGCTCACCCTCTGGCGGCAGGGGGGCCTACGAGCAGTACTTC.

V is TRBV4-1 and J is TRBJ1-3; D is uncertain. V gave up 1 base and J gave up 0 bases, with 10 bases separating them. Germline V gene data show CDR1 as MGHRA and CDR2 as YSYEKL. The CDR3 length is 16 residues. The CDR3, as DNA: TGCGCCAGCAGCCAAGTACGCAGTCTCTCTGGAAACACCATATATTTT. It codes for CASSQVRSLSGNTIYF.

This chain joins TRBV28 and TRBJ2-1; 9 positions match TRBD1. From germline, CDR1 is MDHEN and CDR2 SYDVKM. The V and J ends lost 6 bases and 1 base, in that order; junction bases with no gene match: 4. There are 15 residues in the CDR3. The CDR3 sequence: CASRDRGGSYNEQFF. DNA for the CDR3: TGTGCCAGCAGAGACAGGGGGGGGTCCTACAATGAGCAGTTCTTC.

The J gene is TRBJ2-3, the V gene TRBV7-6; 11 bases fit TRBD2. V trimming: 1 base; J trimming: 0 bases; junction bases outside the gene matches: 3. The CDR3 extends over 17 amino acids. Germline CDR1 SGHVS, CDR2 FNYEAQ. In DNA, the CDR3 is TGTGCCAGCAGCTTAGGGGGACTAGCGGAAAGCACAGATACGCAGTATTTT. The encoded protein is CASSLGGLAESTDTQYF.

DNA for the CDR3: TGCAGTGCTAGTCAGGGGTACGAGCAGTACTTC. This encodes CSASQGYEQYF. V usage is TRBV20-1 and J usage is TRBJ2-7; perhaps TRBD1 as D (6 bases). The CDR3 is made up of 11 amino acids. CDR1 is DFQATT and CDR2 is SNEGSKA in the germline V gene (reference sequence). The germline V and J ends were trimmed by 3 bases and 4 bases, with 7 bases remaining between them.

V gene TRBV5-4 combines with J gene TRBJ2-7; either TRBD1 or TRBD2 may fit D (6 bases each). Germline V lookup: CDR1 SGHNT, CDR2 YYREEE (reference sequence). The CDR3 runs to 16 residues. The V end lost 0 bases, the J end lost 3 bases, and 16 bases lay between the germline ends. The CDR3 here is CASSLGGARRLYEQYF. CDR3 nucleotide sequence: TGTGCCAGCAGCTTGGGGGGGGCCAGGCGTCTCTACGAGCAGTACTTC.

The rearrangement joins TRBV2 to TRBJ1-5; TRBD1 matches at 9 bases. The trim removed 4 bases at V and 0 bases at J, leaving 10 bases unmatched. The CDR3 spans 18 residues. Per the germline V gene, CDR1 is SNHLY and CDR2 is FYNNEI. The CDR3 region is CASSGTGGRKFSNQPQHF. The CDR3 coding sequence is TGTGCCAGCAGTGGTACAGGGGGCCGGAAGTTTAGCAATCAGCCCCAGCATTTT.

The rearrangement uses TRBV7-9 and TRBJ1-1, with 11 nucleotides matching TRBD1. This CDR3 spans 15 amino acids. The germline CDR1 and CDR2 sequences are SEHNR and FQNEAQ (reference sequence). V was clipped by 5 bases and J by 4 bases; unmatched bases: 6. CDR3: CASSRHGQGATEAFF. The CDR3 DNA is TGTGCCAGCAGCCGTCATGGACAGGGGGCCACTGAAGCTTTCTTT.

The chain couples TRBV29-1 to TRBJ2-5; 9 bases line up with TRBD2. The J segment lost 4 bases and the V segment lost 4 bases, leaving 7 bases of the junction unmatched. CDR3 size: 14 residues. Germline loops: CDR1 SQVTM, CDR2 ANQGSEA. The CDR3 DNA is TGCAGCGTTGTTATAGCGGGAGCGCGAGAGACCCAGTACTTC. Translation: CSVVIAGARETQYF.

The V and J genes are TRBV6-6 and TRBJ1-2, with D perhaps matching TRBD1 (5 bases). Looked up from germline, CDR1 is MNHNY and CDR2 is SVGAGI (reference sequence). Trimming removed 4 bases from V and 1 base from J, with 10 bases in between. The CDR3 contains 14 residues. CDR3 DNA: TGTGCCAGCAGTTTTCTGACAGTTAACTATGGCTACACCTTC. Its translation: CASSFLTVNYGYTF.

V usage is TRBV5-1 and J usage is TRBJ2-7; tentative D call: TRBD1 (6 bases). The germline V gene encodes CDR1 SGHRS and CDR2 YFSETQ. This CDR3 contains 14 residues. The ends were cut back, 5 bases at V and 5 bases at J, with 17 bases in the middle. CDR3 DNA sequence: TGCGCCAGCAGTGCACAGGGCCCGCGGAACGAGCAGTACTTC. Translated: CASSAQGPRNEQYF.

V and J are TRBV5-4 and TRBJ2-5; D is unclear. V shed 0 bases and J shed 3 bases, with 9 bases lying between them. Germline values: CDR1 SGHNT, CDR2 YYREEE (reference sequence). This CDR3 comprises 14 residues. The CDR3 DNA reads as TGTGCCAGCAGCTTGGCTTCCACAGAAGAGACCCAGTACTTC. Its protein product is CASSLASTEETQYF.

This chain links TRBV29-1 with TRBJ2-1; 9 bases fit TRBD1. The junction had 5 bases not matched to a gene; V was cut back by 7 bases and J by 4 bases. CDR3 length: 13 amino acids. CDR1 SQVTM and CDR2 ANQGSEA come from the germline V gene. The CDR3 protein is CSANRGHYNEQFF. The CDR3 nucleotides are TGCAGCGCCAACAGGGGGCATTACAATGAGCAGTTCTTC.

This rearrangement joins TRBV5-1 to TRBJ2-3; possibly TRBD2 for D (5 bases). Looked up from germline, CDR1 is SGHRS and CDR2 is YFSETQ. Trimming took off 0 bases at V and 6 bases at J, with 14 bases between the two ends. This CDR3 is built from 15 residues. CDR3 nucleotide sequence: TGCGCCAGCAGCTTGGACCGCCGGGAAAGGGATACGCAGTATTTT. Protein sequence: CASSLDRRERDTQYF. Combining the CDR3 with reference TRBV5-1 and TRBJ2-3 gives the whole variable domain KAGVTQTPRYLIKTRGQQVTLSCSPISGHRSVSWYQQTPGQGLQFLFEYFSETQRNKGNFPGRFSGRQFSNSRSEMNVSTLELGDSALYLCASSLDRRERDTQYFGPGTRLTVL.

The chain links TRBV4-1 to TRBJ1-5; the D gene is possibly TRBD1 (5 bases). The germline CDR1 and CDR2 sequences are MGHRA and YSYEKL. V was shortened by 1 base and J by 1 base, with 8 bases between the two germline ends. The CDR3 runs to 15 residues. CDR3 in amino acids: CASSQARQSNQPQHF. CDR3 bases: TGCGCCAGCAGCCAAGCCAGACAGAGCAATCAGCCCCAGCATTTT.

The genes are TRBV11-1 and TRBJ2-5; D gene unclear. CDR1 SGHAT and CDR2 FQDESV come from the germline V gene (reference sequence). V was shortened by 3 bases and J by 2 bases, with 1 base between the two germline ends. The CDR3 is made up of 11 amino acids. This chain's CDR3 is CASSFQETQYF. CDR3 in DNA: TGTGCCAGCAGCTTTCAAGAGACCCAGTACTTC. Combining the CDR3 with reference TRBV11-1 and TRBJ2-5 gives the whole variable domain EAEVAQSPRYKITEKSQAVAFWCDPISGHATLYWYRQILGQGPELLVQFQDESVVDDSQLPKDRFSAERLKGVDSTLKIQPAELGDSAMYLCASSFQETQYFGPGTRLLVL.

V gene TRBV13 combines with J gene TRBJ2-7; 12 nucleotides match TRBD1. CDR1 and CDR2 (germline): PRHDT, FYEKMQ (reference sequence). V dropped 2 bases and J dropped 5; count of bases not matched to a gene: 4. The CDR3 is made up of 15 amino acids. As DNA, the CDR3 is TGTGCCAGCAGCTTATACGGGACAGGGGGCCACGAGCAGTACTTC. It encodes CASSLYGTGGHEQYF. Supplemented by reference TRBV13 and TRBJ2-7, the full variable domain reads AAGVIQSPRHLIKEKRETATLKCYPIPRHDTVYWYQQGPGQDPQFLISFYEKMQSDKGSIPDRFSAQQFSDYHSELNMSSLELGDSALYFCASSLYGTGGHEQYFGPGTRLTVT.

The V and J genes are TRBV12-5 and TRBJ1-5; tentatively, D is TRBD1 (5 bases). The CDR3 extends over 14 amino acids. Trimming took 5 bases from V and 6 from J, leaving 14 bases between them. The germline gives CDR1 LGHNT, CDR2 FRNRAP. The CDR3 bases are TGTGCTAGTGGTCCGCGGGGGGTTGGTCAGCCCCAGCATTTT. This translates into CASGPRGVGQPQHF. Using reference TRBV12-5 and TRBJ1-5 for the parts outside the CDR3, the full variable domain is DARVTQTPRHKVTEMGQEVTMRCQPILGHNTVFWYRQTMMQGLELLAYFRNRAPLDDSGMPKDRFSAEMPDATLATLKIQPSEPRDSAVYFCASGPRGVGQPQHFGDGTRLSIL.

The chain has TRBV18 and TRBJ2-3, with 8 bases that match TRBD1. V lost 6 bases to trimming and J lost 2 bases; unmatched junction nucleotides: 4. Looked up from germline, CDR1 is KGHSH and CDR2 is LQKENI. The CDR3 sequence is 14 residues long. The CDR3 DNA follows: TGTGCCAGCTCTCTGGACAGGGCCACAGATACGCAGTATTTT. Its translation: CASSLDRATDTQYF.